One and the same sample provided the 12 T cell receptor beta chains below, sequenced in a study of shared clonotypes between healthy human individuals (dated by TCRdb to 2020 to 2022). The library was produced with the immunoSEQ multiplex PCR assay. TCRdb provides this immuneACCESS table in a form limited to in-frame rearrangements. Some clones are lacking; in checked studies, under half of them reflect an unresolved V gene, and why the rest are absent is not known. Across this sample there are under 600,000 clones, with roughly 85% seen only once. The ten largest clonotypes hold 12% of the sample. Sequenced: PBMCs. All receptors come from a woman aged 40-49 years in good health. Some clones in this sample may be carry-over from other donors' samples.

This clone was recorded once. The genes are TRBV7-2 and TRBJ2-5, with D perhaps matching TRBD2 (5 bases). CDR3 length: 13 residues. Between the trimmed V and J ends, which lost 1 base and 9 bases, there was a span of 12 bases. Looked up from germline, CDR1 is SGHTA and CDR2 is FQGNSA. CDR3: CASSLDPSGPQYF. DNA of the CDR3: TGTGCCAGCAGCTTAGACCCGAGCGGTCCCCAGTACTTC.

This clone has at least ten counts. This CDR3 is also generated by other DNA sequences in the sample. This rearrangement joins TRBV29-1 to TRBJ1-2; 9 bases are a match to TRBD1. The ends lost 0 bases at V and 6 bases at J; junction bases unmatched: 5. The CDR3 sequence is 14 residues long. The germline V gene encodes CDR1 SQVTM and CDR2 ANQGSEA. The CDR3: CSVEDRGTGNGYTF. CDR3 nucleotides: TGCAGCGTTGAAGATCGGGGGACAGGGAATGGCTACACCTTC.

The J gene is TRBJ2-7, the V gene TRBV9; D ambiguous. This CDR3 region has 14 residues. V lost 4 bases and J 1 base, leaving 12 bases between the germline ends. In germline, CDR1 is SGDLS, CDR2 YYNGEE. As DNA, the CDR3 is TGTGCCAGCAGCCCCGGCGTGTATTCCTACGAGCAGTACTTC. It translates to CASSPGVYSYEQYF.

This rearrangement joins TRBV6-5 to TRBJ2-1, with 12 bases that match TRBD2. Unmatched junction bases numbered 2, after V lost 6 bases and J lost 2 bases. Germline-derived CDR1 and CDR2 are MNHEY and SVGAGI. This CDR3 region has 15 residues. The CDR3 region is CASSTSGRTYNEQFF. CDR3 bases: TGTGCCAGCAGCACTAGCGGGAGGACCTACAATGAGCAGTTCTTC.

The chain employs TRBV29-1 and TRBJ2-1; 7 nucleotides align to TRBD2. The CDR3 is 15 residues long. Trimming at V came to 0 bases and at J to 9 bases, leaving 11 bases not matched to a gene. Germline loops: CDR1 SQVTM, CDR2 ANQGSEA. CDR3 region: CSVEDRHGRPGEQFF. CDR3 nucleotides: TGCAGCGTTGAAGATCGACACGGGAGGCCGGGTGAGCAGTTCTTC.

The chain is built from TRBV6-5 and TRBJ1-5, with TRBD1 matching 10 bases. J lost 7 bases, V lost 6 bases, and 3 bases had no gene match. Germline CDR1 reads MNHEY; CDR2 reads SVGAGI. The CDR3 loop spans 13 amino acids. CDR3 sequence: CASRSTGGQPQHF. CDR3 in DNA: TGTGCCAGCAGATCGACAGGGGGCCAGCCCCAGCATTTT.

The CDR3 spells CASSLSGTSGRSGEQFF. The CDR3 DNA is TGTGCCAGCAGCCTATCTGGGACTAGCGGGAGGTCCGGTGAGCAGTTCTTC. The chain recombines TRBV7-9 with TRBJ2-1; 15 bases map to TRBD2. The CDR3 runs to 17 residues. Germline lookup yields CDR1 SEHNR and CDR2 FQNEAQ (reference sequence). Trimming cost V 5 bases and J 9 bases; bases outside gene matches: 11. The complete variable domain, with remaining parts taken from reference TRBV7-9 and TRBJ2-1, reads DTGVSQNPRHKITKRGQNVTFRCDPISEHNRLYWYRQTLGQGPEFLTYFQNEAQLEKSRLLSDRFSAERPKGSFSTLEIQRTEQGDSAMYLCASSLSGTSGRSGEQFFGPGTRLTVL.

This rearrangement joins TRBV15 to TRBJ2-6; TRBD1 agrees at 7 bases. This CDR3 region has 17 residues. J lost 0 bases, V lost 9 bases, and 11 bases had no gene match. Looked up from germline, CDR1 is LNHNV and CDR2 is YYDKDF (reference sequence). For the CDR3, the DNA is TGTGCCACGGGGACAGATATTTTTCGCTCTGGGGCCAACGTCCTGACTTTC. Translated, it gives CATGTDIFRSGANVLTF.

The CDR3 here is CASRRQGWEDTQYF. The DNA of the CDR3 is TGTGCCAGCAGGAGACAGGGGTGGGAGGATACGCAGTATTTT. The gene calls are TRBV2 and TRBJ2-3; 8 nucleotides match TRBD1. This CDR3 is built from 14 residues. Germline values: CDR1 SNHLY, CDR2 FYNNEI. The junction had 8 bases not matched to a gene; V was cut back by 6 bases and J by 6 bases.

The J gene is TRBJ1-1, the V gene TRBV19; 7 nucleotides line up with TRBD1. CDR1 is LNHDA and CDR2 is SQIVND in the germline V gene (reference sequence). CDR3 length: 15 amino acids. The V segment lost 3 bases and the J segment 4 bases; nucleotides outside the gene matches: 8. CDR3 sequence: CASSIVTGVPTEAFF. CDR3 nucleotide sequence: TGTGCCAGTAGTATTGTCACAGGGGTGCCCACTGAAGCTTTCTTT.

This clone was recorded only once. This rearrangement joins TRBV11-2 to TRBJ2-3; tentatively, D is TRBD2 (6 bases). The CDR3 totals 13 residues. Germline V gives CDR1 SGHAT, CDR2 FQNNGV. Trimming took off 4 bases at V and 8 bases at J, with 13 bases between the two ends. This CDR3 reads CASSSGLQFTQYF. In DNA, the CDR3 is TGTGCCAGCAGCTCGGGACTGCAGTTTACGCAGTATTTT.

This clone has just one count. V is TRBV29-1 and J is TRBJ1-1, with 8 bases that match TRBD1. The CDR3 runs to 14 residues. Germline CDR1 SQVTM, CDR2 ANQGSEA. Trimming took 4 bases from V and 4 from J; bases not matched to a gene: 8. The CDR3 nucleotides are TGCAGCGTTGCCCCGACAGGGGATAGCACTGAAGCTTTCTTT. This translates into CSVAPTGDSTEAFF. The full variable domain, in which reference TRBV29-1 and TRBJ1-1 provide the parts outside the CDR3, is SAVISQKPSRDICQRGTSLTIQCQVDSQVTMMFWYRQQPGQSLTLIATANQGSEATYESGFVIDKFPISRPNLTFSTLTVSNMSPEDSSIYLCSVAPTGDSTEAFFGQGTRLTVV.